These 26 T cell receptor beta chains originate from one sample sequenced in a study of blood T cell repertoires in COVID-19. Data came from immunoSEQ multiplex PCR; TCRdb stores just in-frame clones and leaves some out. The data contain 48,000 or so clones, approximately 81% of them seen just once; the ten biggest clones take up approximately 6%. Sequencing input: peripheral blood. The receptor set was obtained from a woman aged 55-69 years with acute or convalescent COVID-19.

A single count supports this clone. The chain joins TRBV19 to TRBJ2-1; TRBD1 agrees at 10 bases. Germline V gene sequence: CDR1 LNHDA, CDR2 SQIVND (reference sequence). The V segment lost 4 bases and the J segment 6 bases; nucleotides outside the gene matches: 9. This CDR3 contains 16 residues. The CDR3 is CASSTPGQGKTNEQFF. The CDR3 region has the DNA TGTGCCAGTAGTACCCCGGGACAGGGGAAGACCAATGAGCAGTTCTTC.

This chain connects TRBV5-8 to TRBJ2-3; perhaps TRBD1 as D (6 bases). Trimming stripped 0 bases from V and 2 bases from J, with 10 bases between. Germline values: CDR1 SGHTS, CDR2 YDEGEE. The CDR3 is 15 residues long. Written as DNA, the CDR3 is TGTGCCAGCAGCTTGGTTAACAGGGACACAGATACGCAGTATTTT. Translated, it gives CASSLVNRDTDTQYF.

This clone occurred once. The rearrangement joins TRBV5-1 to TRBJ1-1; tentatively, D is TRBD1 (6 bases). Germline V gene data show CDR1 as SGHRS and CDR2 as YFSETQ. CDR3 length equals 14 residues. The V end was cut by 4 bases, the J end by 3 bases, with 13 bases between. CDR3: CASSQAGADTEAFF. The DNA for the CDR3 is TGCGCCAGCAGCCAGGCAGGGGCAGACACTGAAGCTTTCTTT.

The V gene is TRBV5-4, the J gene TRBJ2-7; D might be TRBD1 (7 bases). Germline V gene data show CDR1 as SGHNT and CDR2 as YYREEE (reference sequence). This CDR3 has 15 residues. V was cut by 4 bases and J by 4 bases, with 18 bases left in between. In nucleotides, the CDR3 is TGTGCCAGCAGCCATAGACAGGGAGGTGGGTACGAGCAGTACTTC. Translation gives CASSHRQGGGYEQYF. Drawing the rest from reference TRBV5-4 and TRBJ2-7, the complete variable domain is ETGVTQSPTHLIKTRGQQVTLRCSSQSGHNTVSWYQQALGQGPQFIFQYYREEENGRGNFPPRFSGLQFPNYSSELNVNALELDDSALYLCASSHRQGGGYEQYFGPGTRLTVT.

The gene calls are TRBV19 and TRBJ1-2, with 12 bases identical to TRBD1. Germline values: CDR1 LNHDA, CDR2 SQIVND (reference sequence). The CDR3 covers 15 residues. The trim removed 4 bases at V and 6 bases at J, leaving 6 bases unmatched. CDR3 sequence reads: CASSKGQGAYDGYTF. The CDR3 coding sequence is TGTGCCAGTAGTAAGGGACAGGGGGCGTACGATGGCTACACCTTC.

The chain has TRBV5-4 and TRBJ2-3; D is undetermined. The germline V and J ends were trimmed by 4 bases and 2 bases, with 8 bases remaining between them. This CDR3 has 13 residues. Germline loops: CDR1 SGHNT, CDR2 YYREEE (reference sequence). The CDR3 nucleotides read TGTGCCAGCAGCCCAACAGTCACAGATACGCAGTATTTT. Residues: CASSPTVTDTQYF.

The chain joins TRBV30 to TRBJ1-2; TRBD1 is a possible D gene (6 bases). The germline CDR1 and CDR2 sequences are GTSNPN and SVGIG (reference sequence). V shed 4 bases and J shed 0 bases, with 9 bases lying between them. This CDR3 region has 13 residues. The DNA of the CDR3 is TGTGCCTGGACAGGACAGACTAACTATGGCTACACCTTC. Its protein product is CAWTGQTNYGYTF.

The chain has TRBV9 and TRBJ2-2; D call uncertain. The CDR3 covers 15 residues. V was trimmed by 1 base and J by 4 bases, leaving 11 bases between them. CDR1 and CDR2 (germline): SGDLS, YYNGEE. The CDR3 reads CASSVSSPVTGELFF. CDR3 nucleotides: TGTGCCAGCAGCGTATCTAGTCCCGTCACCGGGGAGCTGTTTTTT.

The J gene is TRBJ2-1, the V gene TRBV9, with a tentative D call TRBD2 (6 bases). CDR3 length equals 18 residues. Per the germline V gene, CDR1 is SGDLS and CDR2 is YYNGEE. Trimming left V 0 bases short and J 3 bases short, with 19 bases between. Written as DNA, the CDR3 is TGTGCCAGCAGCGTAGAGGCCGCAGGTAGCGGTTACTACAATGAGCAGTTCTTC. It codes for CASSVEAAGSGYYNEQFF. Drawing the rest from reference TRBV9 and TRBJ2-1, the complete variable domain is DSGVTQTPKHLITATGQRVTLRCSPRSGDLSVYWYQQSLDQGLQFLIQYYNGEERAKGNILERFSAQQFPDLHSELNLSSLELGDSALYFCASSVEAAGSGYYNEQFFGPGTRLTVL.

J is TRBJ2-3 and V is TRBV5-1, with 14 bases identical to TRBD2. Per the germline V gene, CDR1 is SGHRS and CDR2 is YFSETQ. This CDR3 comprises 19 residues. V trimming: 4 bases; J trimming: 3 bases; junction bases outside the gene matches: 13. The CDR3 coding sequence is TGCGCCAGCAGCCCCTGGGGCCTCGGGACTAGCGGGGGAACAGATACGCAGTATTTT. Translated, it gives CASSPWGLGTSGGTDTQYF.

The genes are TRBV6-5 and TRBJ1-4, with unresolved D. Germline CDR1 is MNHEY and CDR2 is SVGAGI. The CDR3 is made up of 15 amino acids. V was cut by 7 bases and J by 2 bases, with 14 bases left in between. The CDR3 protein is CASTPWGGTNEKLFF. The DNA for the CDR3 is TGTGCCAGCACCCCGTGGGGAGGTACTAATGAAAAACTGTTTTTT.

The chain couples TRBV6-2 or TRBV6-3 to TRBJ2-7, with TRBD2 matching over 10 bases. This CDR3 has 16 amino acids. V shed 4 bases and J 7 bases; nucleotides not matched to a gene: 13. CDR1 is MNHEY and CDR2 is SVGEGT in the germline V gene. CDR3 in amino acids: CASSLVAGGPPGEQYF. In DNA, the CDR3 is TGTGCCAGCAGTTTAGTAGCGGGAGGCCCTCCGGGTGAGCAGTACTTC.

The CDR3 bases are TGTGCCAACAGAAACGGACTAGCAGGAGATACGCAGTATTTT. It yields the protein CANRNGLAGDTQYF. The gene calls are TRBV6-5 and TRBJ2-3; 8 bases map to TRBD2. There are 14 residues in the CDR3. The trim removed 10 bases at V and 5 bases at J, leaving 11 bases unmatched. Germline-derived CDR1 and CDR2 are MNHEY and SVGAGI.

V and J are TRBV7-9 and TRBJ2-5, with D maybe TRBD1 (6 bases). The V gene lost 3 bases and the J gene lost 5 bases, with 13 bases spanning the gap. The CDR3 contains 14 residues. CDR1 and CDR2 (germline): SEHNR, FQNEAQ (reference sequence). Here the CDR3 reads CASSFLTGHETQYF. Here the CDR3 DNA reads TGTGCCAGCAGCTTTCTCACAGGGCACGAGACCCAGTACTTC.

As DNA, the CDR3 is TGTGCCAGCAGCCAAGATCGAGCGGGAGTCTACAATGAGCAGTTCTTC. It specifies CASSQDRAGVYNEQFF. The J gene is TRBJ2-1, the V gene TRBV3-1 (or the pseudogene TRBV3-2), with 8 nucleotides matching TRBD2. The CDR3 has 16 amino acids. V dropped 0 bases and J dropped 3; count of bases not matched to a gene: 4. Germline CDR1 LGHDT, CDR2 YNNKEL (reference sequence).

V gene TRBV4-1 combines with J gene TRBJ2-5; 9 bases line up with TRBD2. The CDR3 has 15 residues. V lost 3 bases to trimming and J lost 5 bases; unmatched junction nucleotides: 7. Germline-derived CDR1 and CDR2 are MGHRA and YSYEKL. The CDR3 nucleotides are TGCGCCAGCAGCCACTCTAGCGGGATGAGGGAGACCCAGTACTTC. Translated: CASSHSSGMRETQYF.

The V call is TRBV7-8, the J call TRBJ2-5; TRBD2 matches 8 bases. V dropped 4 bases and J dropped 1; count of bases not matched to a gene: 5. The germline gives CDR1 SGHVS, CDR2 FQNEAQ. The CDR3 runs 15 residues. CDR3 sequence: CASSWKLAAQETQYF. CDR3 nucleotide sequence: TGTGCCAGCAGCTGGAAACTAGCGGCCCAAGAGACCCAGTACTTC.

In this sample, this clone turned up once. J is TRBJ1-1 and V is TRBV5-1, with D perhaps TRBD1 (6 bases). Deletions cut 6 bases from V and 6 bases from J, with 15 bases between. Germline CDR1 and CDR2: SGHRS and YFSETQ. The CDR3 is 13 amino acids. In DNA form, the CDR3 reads TGCGCCAGCACCCCGACAGGCCCCCCTGAAGCTTTCTTT. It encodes CASTPTGPPEAFF. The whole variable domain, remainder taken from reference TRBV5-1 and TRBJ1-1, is KAGVTQTPRYLIKTRGQQVTLSCSPISGHRSVSWYQQTPGQGLQFLFEYFSETQRNKGNFPGRFSGRQFSNSRSEMNVSTLELGDSALYLCASTPTGPPEAFFGQGTRLTVV.

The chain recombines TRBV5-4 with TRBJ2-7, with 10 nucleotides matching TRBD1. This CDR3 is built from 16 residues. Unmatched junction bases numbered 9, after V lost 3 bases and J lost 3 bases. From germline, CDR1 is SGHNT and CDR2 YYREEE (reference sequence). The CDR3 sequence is CASSSIQDRGRYEQYF. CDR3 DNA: TGTGCCAGCAGCTCAATACAAGACAGGGGGCGCTACGAGCAGTACTTC.

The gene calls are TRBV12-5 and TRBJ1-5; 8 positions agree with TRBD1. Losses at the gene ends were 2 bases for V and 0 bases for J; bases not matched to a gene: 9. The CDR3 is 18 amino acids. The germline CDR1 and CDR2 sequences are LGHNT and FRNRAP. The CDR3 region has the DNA TGTGCTAGTGGTTTGCAACAGGGGGGGGTTTATAGCAATCAGCCCCAGCATTTT. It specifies CASGLQQGGVYSNQPQHF.

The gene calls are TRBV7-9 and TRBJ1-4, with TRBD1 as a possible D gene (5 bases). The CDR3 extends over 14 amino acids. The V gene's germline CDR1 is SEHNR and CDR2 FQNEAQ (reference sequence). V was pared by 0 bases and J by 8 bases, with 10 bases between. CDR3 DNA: TGTGCCAGCAGCTTAGCAGGGGCAGGGGAAAAACTGTTTTTT. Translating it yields CASSLAGAGEKLFF. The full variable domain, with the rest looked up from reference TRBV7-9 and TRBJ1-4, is DTGVSQNPRHKITKRGQNVTFRCDPISEHNRLYWYRQTLGQGPEFLTYFQNEAQLEKSRLLSDRFSAERPKGSFSTLEIQRTEQGDSAMYLCASSLAGAGEKLFFGSGTQLSVL.

As DNA, the CDR3 is TGTGCCAGCAGTTACCGGGTTGGCCGGCGAGAGACCCAGTACTTC. Translated, it gives CASSYRVGRRETQYF. This chain joins TRBV6-5 and TRBJ2-5, with D unresolved. Between the trimmed V and J ends, which lost 2 bases and 4 bases, there was a span of 14 bases. In germline, CDR1 is MNHEY, CDR2 SVGAGI. The CDR3 length is 15 residues.

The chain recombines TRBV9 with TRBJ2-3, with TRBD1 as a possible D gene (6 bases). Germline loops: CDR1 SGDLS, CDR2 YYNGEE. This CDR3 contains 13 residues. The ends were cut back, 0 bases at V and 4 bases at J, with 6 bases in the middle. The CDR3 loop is CASSVAGADTQYF. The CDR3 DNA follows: TGTGCCAGCAGCGTAGCAGGGGCAGATACGCAGTATTTT.

The CDR3 reads CASSQIPGQALQETQYF. The CDR3 DNA is TGTGCCAGCAGCCAGATCCCGGGACAGGCCCTCCAAGAGACCCAGTACTTC. This chain links TRBV4-2 with TRBJ2-5, with 8 bases aligning to TRBD1. This CDR3 has 17 amino acids. Trimming took 3 bases from V and 1 from J; bases not matched to a gene: 10. Germline V gives CDR1 LGHNA, CDR2 YNFKEQ.

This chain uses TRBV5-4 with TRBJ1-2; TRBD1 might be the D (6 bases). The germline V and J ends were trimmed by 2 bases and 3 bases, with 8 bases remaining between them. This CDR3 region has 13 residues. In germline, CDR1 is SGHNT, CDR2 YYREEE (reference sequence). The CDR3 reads CASSLGGDYGYTF. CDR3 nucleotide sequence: TGTGCCAGCAGCTTAGGGGGTGACTATGGCTACACCTTC.

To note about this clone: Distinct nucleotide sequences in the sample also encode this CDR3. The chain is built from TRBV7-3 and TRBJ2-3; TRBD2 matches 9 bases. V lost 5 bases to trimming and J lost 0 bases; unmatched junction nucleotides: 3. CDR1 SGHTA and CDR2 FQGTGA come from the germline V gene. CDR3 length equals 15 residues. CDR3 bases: TGTGCCAGCAGCCGAGCGGGAGGCAGCACAGATACGCAGTATTTT. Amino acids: CASSRAGGSTDTQYF. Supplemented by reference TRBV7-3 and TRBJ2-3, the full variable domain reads GAGVSQTPSNKVTEKGKYVELRCDPISGHTALYWYRQSLGQGPEFLIYFQGTGAADDSGLPNDRFFAVRPEGSVSTLKIQRTERGDSAVYLCASSRAGGSTDTQYFGPGTRLTVL.